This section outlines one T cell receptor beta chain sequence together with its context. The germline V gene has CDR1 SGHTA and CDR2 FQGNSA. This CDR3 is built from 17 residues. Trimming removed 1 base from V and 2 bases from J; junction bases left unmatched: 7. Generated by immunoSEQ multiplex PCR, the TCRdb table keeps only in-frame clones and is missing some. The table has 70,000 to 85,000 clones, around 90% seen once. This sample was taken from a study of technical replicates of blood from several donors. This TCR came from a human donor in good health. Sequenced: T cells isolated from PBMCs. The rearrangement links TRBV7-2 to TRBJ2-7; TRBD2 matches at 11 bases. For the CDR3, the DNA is TGTGCCAGCAGCTTAGTCACTAGCGGGAGTTTCCCCTACGAGCAGTACTTC. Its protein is CASSLVTSGSFPYEQYF.